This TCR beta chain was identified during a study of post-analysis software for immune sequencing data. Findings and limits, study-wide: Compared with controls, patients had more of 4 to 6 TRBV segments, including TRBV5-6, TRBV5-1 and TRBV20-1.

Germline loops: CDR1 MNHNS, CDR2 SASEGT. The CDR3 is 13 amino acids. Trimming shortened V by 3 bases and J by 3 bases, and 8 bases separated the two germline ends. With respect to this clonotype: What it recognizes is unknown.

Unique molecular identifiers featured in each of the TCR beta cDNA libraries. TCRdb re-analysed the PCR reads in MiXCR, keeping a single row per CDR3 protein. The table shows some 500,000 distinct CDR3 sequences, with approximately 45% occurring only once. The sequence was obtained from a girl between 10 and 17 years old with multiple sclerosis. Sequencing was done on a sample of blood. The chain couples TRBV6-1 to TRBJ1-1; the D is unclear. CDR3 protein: CASSDTAYTEAFF. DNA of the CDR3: TGTGCCAGCAGTGATACGGCGTACACTGAAGCTTTCTTT.